This TCR beta chain was captured in a study of B cell selection in AIRE deficiency. Method: immunoSEQ multiplex PCR; TCRdb's copy keeps in-frame clones and lacks some. The sample has about 22,000 clones; 85% to 95% are singletons. Sorted regulatory T cells were CD4-positive, CD25-high and CD127-low or negative. Germline V gives CDR1 SGHNT, CDR2 YYREEE (reference sequence). V gave up 4 bases and J gave up 5 bases, with 12 bases separating them. The CDR3 loop spans 14 amino acids. The sample comprised Tregs sorted from PBMCs. The chain uses TRBV5-4 and TRBJ2-2, with D tentatively TRBD1 (6 bases). The clonotype comes from a human donor with AIRE deficiency. CDR3: CASSADRLTGELFF. CDR3 DNA: TGTGCCAGCAGCGCAGACAGGTTAACCGGGGAGCTGTTTTTT. Together with reference TRBV5-4 and TRBJ2-2, the CDR3 gives the full variable domain: ETGVTQSPTHLIKTRGQQVTLRCSSQSGHNTVSWYQQALGQGPQFIFQYYREEENGRGNFPPRFSGLQFPNYSSELNVNALELDDSALYLCASSADRLTGELFFGEGSRLTVL.